One and the same sample provided the 28 T cell receptor beta chains below, sequenced in a study of cytomegalovirus exposure and HLA in healthy donors. PCR amplification relied on 60 Vbeta primers (plus 13 Jbeta primers). Assay used: immunoSEQ multiplex PCR; TCRdb lists only in-frame clones, some missing. The data hold approximately 90,000 clones, with 75% observed a single time. Sequences were obtained from PBMCs. The receptors shown here come from a man in his forties in good health and CMV-seronegative.

CDR3 bases: TGTGCCAGCAGGCGGGGACTAGCGGGAACTGGAGAGCAGTACTTC. The encoded protein is CASRRGLAGTGEQYF. The gene calls are TRBV6-5 and TRBJ2-7; 13 bases line up with TRBD2. Germline V gene lookup returns CDR1 MNHEY and CDR2 SVGAGI. The CDR3 runs to 15 residues. Trimming cost V 6 bases and J 7 bases; bases outside gene matches: 9.

V gene TRBV30 combines with J gene TRBJ2-6, with D uncertain. The V gene's germline CDR1 is GTSNPN and CDR2 SVGIG (reference sequence). The V gene lost 1 base and the J gene lost 1 base, with 11 bases spanning the gap. The CDR3 runs to 16 residues. The CDR3 coding sequence is TGTGCCTGGAGTGCTTTTTTTCTTTCTGGGGCCAACGTCCTGACTTTC. It is translated as CAWSAFFLSGANVLTF.

The chain uses TRBV19 and TRBJ2-5, with D unresolved. The ends were cut back, 5 bases at V and 2 bases at J, with 15 bases in the middle. Germline V gives CDR1 LNHDA, CDR2 SQIVND (reference sequence). The CDR3 loop spans 15 amino acids. In DNA form, the CDR3 reads TGTGCCAGTAGTTCTTTGACTGGAAAGCAAGAGACCCAGTACTTC. This sequence encodes CASSSLTGKQETQYF.

V and J are TRBV5-6 and TRBJ1-1; 7 bases match TRBD1. Per germline, CDR1 SGHDT and CDR2 YYEEEE. This CDR3 has 14 residues. J lost 5 bases, V lost 2 bases, and 6 bases had no gene match. The CDR3 sequence: CASSFLSGGTEAFF. CDR3 nucleotides: TGTGCCAGCAGCTTTCTCTCAGGGGGGACTGAAGCTTTCTTT. The full variable domain, with the rest looked up from reference TRBV5-6 and TRBJ1-1, is DAGVTQSPTHLIKTRGQQVTLRCSPKSGHDTVSWYQQALGQGPQFIFQYYEEEERQRGNFPDRFSGHQFPNYSSELNVNALLLGDSALYLCASSFLSGGTEAFFGQGTRLTVV.

The chain combines TRBV5-1 with TRBJ1-1; possible D gene TRBD1, 6 bases. The CDR3 sequence is 12 residues long. Trimming left V 4 bases short and J 6 bases short, with 10 bases between. Germline assignment: CDR1 SGHRS and CDR2 YFSETQ. For the CDR3, the DNA is TGCGCCAGCAGCGAACAGGGCTCTGAAGCTTTCTTT. It is translated as CASSEQGSEAFF.

The rearrangement uses TRBV4-1 and TRBJ2-4, with D unclear. Germline assignment: CDR1 MGHRA and CDR2 YSYEKL. V was pared by 1 base and J by 6 bases, with 10 bases between. This CDR3 region has 14 residues. CDR3 amino acids: CASSQGHRPNIQYF. The DNA of the CDR3 is TGCGCCAGCAGCCAAGGTCACAGACCAAACATTCAGTACTTC.

The chain carries TRBV6-1 and TRBJ1-2; perhaps TRBD1 as D (6 bases). The V end was cut by 7 bases, the J end by 4 bases, with 13 bases between. CDR1 MNHNS and CDR2 SASEGT come from the germline V gene. The CDR3 is made up of 13 amino acids. CDR3 sequence: CASIQDSIYGYTF. The CDR3 coding sequence is TGTGCCAGCATTCAGGACAGCATCTATGGCTACACCTTC.

This clone was counted between two and nine times. The rearrangement links TRBV5-1 to TRBJ1-2; D might be TRBD1 (5 bases). Germline-derived CDR1 and CDR2 are SGHRS and YFSETQ. The CDR3 sequence is 14 residues long. V lost 0 bases to trimming and J lost 3 bases, with 9 bases between them. The chain's CDR3 is CASSLGLGDYGYTF. The CDR3 bases are TGCGCCAGCAGCTTGGGGCTAGGGGACTATGGCTACACCTTC.

The V gene is TRBV7-6, the J gene TRBJ2-2, with 8 bases matching TRBD1. With V trimmed by 7 bases and J by 6 bases, 10 bases remained unmatched. In germline, CDR1 is SGHVS, CDR2 FNYEAQ. This CDR3 spans 15 amino acids. CDR3 sequence: CASTQTGDTSGELFF. The CDR3 region has the DNA TGTGCCAGCACCCAGACAGGGGACACTTCCGGGGAGCTGTTTTTT. Complete variable domain (other parts from reference TRBV7-6 and TRBJ2-2): GAGVSQSPRYKVTKRGQDVALRCDPISGHVSLYWYRQALGQGPEFLTYFNYEAQQDKSGLPNDRFSAERPEGSISTLTIQRTEQRDSAMYRCASTQTGDTSGELFFGEGSRLTVL.

This chain joins TRBV6-5 and TRBJ2-7; the D is unclear. Trimming left V 0 bases short and J 0 bases short, with 9 bases between. This CDR3 spans 15 amino acids. CDR1 is MNHEY, CDR2 SVGAGI, per germline. The CDR3 loop reads CASSYSTGSSYEQYF. The CDR3 DNA reads TGTGCCAGCAGTTACTCGACGGGTAGCTCCTACGAGCAGTACTTC.

This rearrangement joins TRBV5-6 to TRBJ1-3, with a weak D call TRBD1 (5 bases). Germline assignment: CDR1 SGHDT and CDR2 YYEEEE. Deletions cut 4 bases from V and 3 bases from J, with 17 bases between. The CDR3 runs 16 residues. The CDR3 nucleotides read TGTGCCAGCAGCCCGTCCGACAGATTCCTTGGAAACACCATATATTTT. It yields the protein CASSPSDRFLGNTIYF.

The CDR3 nucleotides are TGTGCCAGCAGTTTCGGGAGTGAGCAGTTCTTC. It translates to CASSFGSEQFF. V usage is TRBV28 and J usage is TRBJ2-1; TRBD2 might be the D (6 bases). V was cut by 3 bases and J by 9 bases, with 6 bases left in between. CDR3 size: 11 residues. Germline lookup yields CDR1 MDHEN and CDR2 SYDVKM.

V usage is TRBV4-1 and J usage is TRBJ2-1, with TRBD2 identical over 11 bases. CDR1 and CDR2 from the germline V gene are MGHRA and YSYEKL. This CDR3 has 16 residues. V lost 4 bases to trimming and J lost 9 bases; unmatched junction nucleotides: 11. The CDR3 coding sequence is TGCGCCAGCAGCCCGGTAGCGGGGGGGGTGGTTGTTGAGCAGTTCTTC. As protein: CASSPVAGGVVVEQFF.

This sequence joins TRBV5-4 and TRBJ2-3; 7 positions agree with TRBD2. The germline V gene has CDR1 SGHNT and CDR2 YYREEE (reference sequence). V lost 1 base, J lost 4 bases, and 6 bases stayed unmatched. The CDR3 sequence is 15 residues long. The CDR3 DNA is TGTGCCAGCAGCTTGCCCCTGGCGGGGGCAGATACGCAGTATTTT. Protein sequence: CASSLPLAGADTQYF.

In this sample, this clone turned up once. This chain uses TRBV9 with TRBJ1-5; 9 bases match TRBD1. The germline V gene encodes CDR1 SGDLS and CDR2 YYNGEE. V shed 3 bases, J shed 4 bases, and the junction held 5 bases outside the gene matches. The length of the CDR3 is 15 residues. This CDR3 reads CASSAAGTGNQPQHF. In nucleotides, the CDR3 is TGTGCCAGCAGCGCCGCCGGGACAGGGAATCAGCCCCAGCATTTT.

The chain joins TRBV7-9 to TRBJ1-3; 9 bases agree with TRBD1. CDR3 length equals 16 residues. V was pared by 5 bases and J by 3 bases, with 8 bases of the junction left unmatched. Germline lookup yields CDR1 SEHNR and CDR2 FQNEAQ (reference sequence). For the CDR3, the DNA is TGTGCCAGCAGCCCTACGGGACAGGGTGGTGGAAACACCATATATTTT. This encodes CASSPTGQGGGNTIYF. Using reference TRBV7-9 and TRBJ1-3 for the parts outside the CDR3, the full variable domain is DTGVSQNPRHKITKRGQNVTFRCDPISEHNRLYWYRQTLGQGPEFLTYFQNEAQLEKSRLLSDRFSAERPKGSFSTLEIQRTEQGDSAMYLCASSPTGQGGGNTIYFGEGSWLTVV.

V is TRBV5-6 and J is TRBJ2-7; no firm D call. The CDR3 runs to 16 residues. Germline V gene lookup returns CDR1 SGHDT and CDR2 YYEEEE. V lost 4 bases and J lost 2, with 19 bases in between. DNA of the CDR3: TGTGCCAGCAGCCGAATAACGGAGCTAACCCCCTACGAGCAGTACTTC. This encodes CASSRITELTPYEQYF.

V and J are TRBV15 and TRBJ2-3; TRBD2 might be the D (5 bases). Germline CDR1 is LNHNV and CDR2 is YYDKDF (reference sequence). The CDR3 spans 15 residues. V lost 4 bases and J 1 base, leaving 12 bases between the germline ends. CDR3 DNA sequence: TGTGCCACCAGCAAAACCGGGGTGGGCACAGATACGCAGTATTTT. This sequence encodes CATSKTGVGTDTQYF.

This CDR3 is CSVVILAGEGSYNEQFF. The CDR3 nucleotides are TGCAGCGTTGTTATACTAGCGGGGGAGGGCTCCTACAATGAGCAGTTCTTC. The chain uses TRBV29-1 and TRBJ2-1, with TRBD2 matching 11 bases. Germline loops: CDR1 SQVTM, CDR2 ANQGSEA. V shed 4 bases and J 0 bases; nucleotides not matched to a gene: 8. This CDR3 has 17 amino acids.

The chain recombines TRBV28 with TRBJ1-5; weak D call: TRBD1 (6 bases). V lost 4 bases, J lost 5 bases, and 21 bases lay in between. The length of the CDR3 is 17 residues. The germline V gene encodes CDR1 MDHEN and CDR2 SYDVKM. The CDR3 spells CASSSPSRGGWDQPQHF. The CDR3 DNA is TGTGCCAGCAGTTCACCCTCGAGGGGGGGGTGGGATCAGCCCCAGCATTTT. Supplemented by reference TRBV28 and TRBJ1-5, the full variable domain reads DVKVTQSSRYLVKRTGEKVFLECVQDMDHENMFWYRQDPGLGLRLIYFSYDVKMKEKGDIPEGYSVSREKKERFSLILESASTNQTSMYLCASSSPSRGGWDQPQHFGDGTRLSIL.

This rearrangement joins TRBV9 to TRBJ2-1; D perhaps matches TRBD1 (5 bases). The germline V and J ends were trimmed by 6 bases and 5 bases, with 15 bases remaining between them. The germline V gene encodes CDR1 SGDLS and CDR2 YYNGEE. This CDR3 contains 14 residues. The CDR3, as DNA: TGTGCCAGCAACCAGGGTTCTCCCCACAATGAGCAGTTCTTC. It translates to CASNQGSPHNEQFF.

The rearrangement links TRBV6-5 to TRBJ1-6; 7 nucleotides match TRBD1. The CDR3 spans 15 residues. Germline V gene sequence: CDR1 MNHEY, CDR2 SVGAGI. Trimming cost V 2 bases and J 8 bases; bases outside gene matches: 6. CDR3 sequence: CASSYEGGWDSPLHF. In DNA, the CDR3 is TGTGCCAGCAGTTACGAAGGGGGCTGGGATTCACCCCTCCACTTT.

This clone has a single count. This chain connects TRBV27 to TRBJ2-7, with TRBD2 matching 7 bases. CDR1 is MNHEY and CDR2 is SMNVEV in the germline V gene (reference sequence). This CDR3 comprises 15 residues. V lost 5 bases to trimming and J lost 3 bases; unmatched junction nucleotides: 10. The CDR3 is CASSQLARPIYEQYF. CDR3 in DNA: TGTGCCAGCAGTCAACTAGCGCGCCCGATCTACGAGCAGTACTTC.

The V call is TRBV19, the J call TRBJ1-5; possibly TRBD1 for D (5 bases). The CDR3 contains 18 residues. Germline values: CDR1 LNHDA, CDR2 SQIVND (reference sequence). Trimming took 6 bases from V and 7 from J, leaving 28 bases between them. CDR3 residues: CASRPTRQSLTTGQPQHF. The CDR3 nucleotides read TGTGCCAGTAGACCAACCCGACAGTCACTAACGACCGGACAGCCCCAGCATTTT.

The chain has TRBV19 and TRBJ1-3; a weak D match, TRBD1 (6 bases). Between the trimmed V and J ends, which lost 10 bases and 4 bases, there was a span of 20 bases. CDR1 is LNHDA and CDR2 is SQIVND in the germline V gene (reference sequence). There are 15 residues in the CDR3. The CDR3 loop reads CATSLGTNFGNTIYF. The CDR3 DNA reads as TGTGCCACTTCTCTCGGGACAAATTTCGGAAACACCATATATTTT.

The chain carries TRBV7-9 and TRBJ2-3; a possible D gene is TRBD1 (5 bases). The CDR3 is 13 residues long. CDR1 is SEHNR and CDR2 is FQNEAQ in the germline V gene (reference sequence). V was clipped by 5 bases and J by 4 bases, with 10 bases between them. Written as DNA, the CDR3 is TGTGCCAGCAGCCGTTTACAGGCAGATACGCAGTATTTT. Its translation: CASSRLQADTQYF.

The rearrangement joins TRBV5-4 to TRBJ2-5, with 7 bases identical to TRBD1. Looked up from germline, CDR1 is SGHNT and CDR2 is YYREEE (reference sequence). The CDR3 contains 14 residues. J gave up 5 bases and V 4 bases, and 8 bases lay outside the gene matches. CDR3 nucleotides: TGTGCCAGCAGCATGAAGACAGGGACGGAGACCCAGTACTTC. This sequence encodes CASSMKTGTETQYF.

V and J are TRBV25-1 and TRBJ1-2; D gene ambiguous. The CDR3 extends over 11 amino acids. CDR1 and CDR2 from the germline V gene are MGHDK and SYGVNS. The V and J ends lost 1 base and 7 bases respectively, with 4 bases between them. The CDR3, as DNA: TGTGCCAGCAGTGAATTGAGTGGCTACACCTTC. Encoded protein: CASSELSGYTF.